This TCR beta chain was documented in a study of T cells in Graves' hyperthyroidism and ophthalmopathy (dated by TCRdb to the late 2010s). At the level of the whole study: Peripheral blood samples were taken at the time of initial diagnosis, prior to any treatment. According to the paper, TCR Vbeta CDR3 sequencing was carried out on 120 to 150 peripheral blood samples, which came from over 40 ophthalmopathy, under 85 hyperthyroidism and 17 progressor patients. Prospective prediction of ophthalmopathy was tested in an independent validation cohort of under 20 hyperthyroidism patients and 15 to 17 patients who later progressed to ophthalmopathy. For training and testing, the approximately 97 patients in the discovery cohort were randomly divided in a 7:3 ratio. In roughly six Graves' hyperthyroidism patients, the study also compared T-cell repertoires from thyroid tissue with T-cell repertoires from blood. To identify distinguishing TCR V-J signatures, a discovery cohort of about 100 patients was used, comprising fewer than 45 with Graves' ophthalmopathy and around 60 with stable Graves' hyperthyroidism. Following sampling, methimazole starting at 30 mg daily was given to hyperthyroidism patients, and high-dose intravenous methylprednisolone was given to ophthalmopathy patients.

A patient counted as having stable Graves' hyperthyroidism if no progression to ophthalmopathy occurred over 18 months of follow-up. Hyperthyroidism patients were newly diagnosed, with disease duration under 2 months, and aged 18 to 65 years. Exclusion was applied to patients with uncontrolled infections, other autoimmune diseases, pregnancy or lactation. Diagnoses were based on clinical symptoms, serum thyroxine and TRAb, thyroid ultrasound and orbital computed tomography. PBMCs were separated from approximately 10 ml of fresh peripheral blood using Ficoll-Paque density gradient centrifugation. Total RNA was extracted using Trizol reagent, and RNA quality was assessed on an Agilent 2100 Bioanalyzer. Many counts were recorded for this clonotype. Its target antigen remains unknown. Base quality data are lacking; no much larger clone is found one base away. The TCR beta CDR3 regions were amplified from RNA transcripts. The first round of RT-PCR for the TCR CDR3 was performed with the HTBI primer set and the Qiagen OneStep RT-PCR kit. The libraries were constructed in a second round of multiplex PCR and then size-selected and purified. Libraries were sequenced paired-end with 100 bp reads on an Illumina HiSeq2000. On the authors' methods: SOAPnuke was used to process the raw data, with reads discarded if the reads contained adapters or uncalled bases, had a mean Phred below 15, or lacked an exact constant-primer or identifier match. COPE v1.2.5 was used to merge the high-quality paired reads, and each unique nucleotide sequence was defined as a clonotype. Clonotypes were aligned to IMGT TRBV, TRBD and TRBJ reference segments using MiTCR v1.1. The analysis was restricted to V-J combinations with a frequency above 0.0001, which together covered around 99% of the repertoires. A TCS score was defined as the ratio of F50 (clonal expansion) to E x V (chaos), with BLOSUM62-based TCRdist applied between CDR3 peptides within each V-J. Welch's t-statistics and random forest reduced approximately 520 V-J features to 10 to 15, which were used in a naive Bayes classifier (R e1071). The public sequencing data were trimmed at Q25 with fastp and processed into clonotypes with MiXCR by TCRdb, which kept only in-frame beta chains. Here each entry gathers all rows of one CDR3 protein and keeps the most common genes and DNA. TCRdb's processing, not the study's, gives the V and J calls here. The sample table records about 710,000 distinct CDR3 sequences; roughly 15% of these occur just once. The ten top clones hold around 7.7% of the sample.

Summary of the overall study and its limitations: Ophthalmopathy was separated from stable hyperthyroidism by a 13 V-J signature model, with 87.88% sensitivity and approximately 84% specificity obtained in cross-validation and 80%/75% obtained in testing. No statistical method was used to fix the sample size in advance, and group allocation was not hidden from the investigators. Most expanded thyroid clonotypes (frequency above 0.001) were also found in blood, which suggests that blood repertoires may mirror thyroid immune responses. In validation, the model predicted progression to ophthalmopathy a median of roughly 6.2 months before onset, with about 64% sensitivity and almost 75% specificity.

The sequence was collected from a man aged 18 to 30 with Graves' hyperthyroidism. The sequencing sample was made of blood.

The CDR3 is CASSQAPGDLYEQYF. The DNA reads TGTGCCAGCAGCCAAGCCCCTGGAGACCTCTACGAGCAGTACTTC. Rearrangement joined TRBV3-1 to TRBJ2-7, with the D gene call left open. CDR1 and CDR2 were assigned from the germline V gene (reference sequence) as LGHDT and YNNKEL. The junction carries 13 bases between V and J, which are trimmed by 1 base and 3 bases respectively. The CDR3 runs 15 amino acids, cysteine and phenylalanine included. Only CDR3 DNA is held: 45 bases, read in frame from base 1.